The T cell receptor beta chain described here comes from a study of regulatory T cells in long-lasting Graves disease. Described time point: newly diagnosed GD, antithyroid drugs for less than 3 months. PBMCs provided the RNA from which the TCR library was made. Looked up from germline, CDR1 is SGHRS and CDR2 is YFSETQ. V lost 6 bases and J lost 7, with 17 bases in between. The CDR3 sequence is 14 residues long. This clonotype came up a few times. To make TCR beta libraries, researchers used iRepertoire HTBI primers and Arm-PCR of CDR3 regions. TCRdb reprocessed the multiplex PCR reads via MiXCR and lists one record per CDR3 protein. The table includes just over 600,000 distinct CDR3 sequences, 15% to 20% detected once. Another study also made use of these data, one on T cells in Graves' hyperthyroidism and ophthalmopathy.

The chain joins TRBV5-1 to TRBJ2-1; D assignment may be TRBD1 or TRBD2 (7 bases each). The sample was peripheral blood mononuclear cells (PBMCs), taken at new diagnosis, from a patient treated with antithyroid drugs. The origin of this receptor is a woman aged 25 to 39 with Graves disease. In DNA, the CDR3 is TGCGCCAGCACGAGGGAGGGGGCGTTTAATGAGCAGTTCTTC. This gives the protein CASTREGAFNEQFF.